This T cell receptor (beta chain) came from a study of blood T cell repertoires in COVID-19. At the level of the study: Collection of acute and convalescent COVID-19 samples took place in the United States, Italy and Spain. PBMCs, B-cell-depleted T cells, or T cells were the source of the cDNA or gDNA that made up the material.

In the authors' methods: Reference gene primer amplification yielded estimated nucleated cell counts. Libraries were prepared by immunoSEQ multiplex PCR; TCRdb keeps only in-frame clonotypes and omits some of them. That table supplies the V and J calls and clone size; D and trimming were determined from the DNA. The sample lists roughly 70,000 clones, roughly 84% occurring once. This TCR came from a woman of 80 years or more with active or convalescent COVID-19. Material for sequencing was peripheral blood.

This CDR3 is CASSTQMSSYNSPLHF. The CDR3 nucleotides read TGTGCCAGTAGTACCCAAATGAGCTCCTATAATTCACCCCTCCACTTT. The V call is TRBV19, the J call TRBJ1-6, with unresolved D. Trimming took off 4 bases at V and 0 bases at J, with 10 bases between the two ends. The CDR3 totals 16 residues. Germline V gene sequence: CDR1 LNHDA, CDR2 SQIVND (reference sequence).